The 14 T cell receptor beta chains below were found in one sample sequenced in a study of blood T cells in healthy people across ages. It was with a sample-barcoded 5' primer and a J-beta primer mix that a second PCR of roughly 7 to 11 cycles was run. MiXCR, applied by TCRdb to the 5' RACE reads, yields one record per CDR3 protein. The sample has 550,000 to 600,000 distinct CDR3 sequences, roughly 29% seen once. Material for sequencing was blood. The source of these receptors is a woman in her 70s in good health.

The rearrangement uses TRBV7-2 and TRBJ2-7; 8 nucleotides agree with TRBD2. Germline V CDR1 and CDR2: SGHTA, FQGNSA. V shed 4 bases, J shed 0 bases, and the junction held 2 bases outside the gene matches. This CDR3 has 14 residues. CDR3 nucleotides: TGTGCCAGCAGCTCTAGCGGGTACTCCTACGAGCAGTACTTC. Its translation: CASSSSGYSYEQYF.

This rearrangement joins TRBV5-1 to TRBJ2-3; tentative D call: TRBD2 (5 bases). This CDR3 region has 13 residues. With 4 bases removed from V and 4 bases from J, the gap between germline ends came to 10 bases. Germline V gene data show CDR1 as SGHRS and CDR2 as YFSETQ. CDR3 DNA: TGCGCCAGCAGCGCTGAGGGCTCAGATACGCAGTATTTT. Translated, it gives CASSAEGSDTQYF.

The table lists this clonotype with a few counts. The chain joins TRBV6-4 to TRBJ1-1; the D gene is possibly TRBD1 (6 bases). From germline, CDR1 is MRHNA and CDR2 SNTAGT. The ends were cut back, 6 bases at V and 1 base at J, with 18 bases in the middle. The CDR3 is 16 residues long. CDR3 sequence (DNA): TGTGCCAGCAGGGGGGGGCTAGGTAACCGGAACACTGAAGCTTTCTTT. Amino acids: CASRGGLGNRNTEAFF.

The V call is TRBV27, the J call TRBJ1-4, with TRBD1 as a possible D gene (5 bases). The CDR3 runs 17 residues. Trimming took 3 bases from V and 6 from J, leaving 20 bases between them. CDR1 is MNHEY, CDR2 SMNVEV, per germline (reference sequence). CDR3 DNA: TGTGCCAGCAGTTTGTCGCCCCTTTCAGGGAATGATGAAAAACTGTTTTTT. Amino acids: CASSLSPLSGNDEKLFF.

Details on this clonotype: The junction shows a germline mismatch at one end, possibly a read error. This chain joins TRBV11-2 and TRBJ1-1; no clear D. Germline assignment: CDR1 SGHAT and CDR2 FQNNGV. The CDR3 is 15 amino acids. The CDR3 sequence: CARSPWATMDTEAFF. The DNA for the CDR3 is TGTGCCCGCAGCCCTTGGGCCACTATGGACACTGAAGCTTTCTTT. Full variable domain (remainder filled in from reference TRBV11-2 and TRBJ1-1): EAGVAQSPRYKIIEKRQSVAFWCNPISGHATLYWYQQILGQGPKLLIQFQNNGVVDDSQLPKDRFSAERLKGVDSTLKIQPAKLEDSAVYLCARSPWATMDTEAFFGQGTRLTVV.

V is TRBV7-2 and J is TRBJ1-1, with D tentatively TRBD1 (5 bases). This CDR3 has 14 amino acids. Germline loops: CDR1 SGHTA, CDR2 FQGNSA. V lost 3 bases, J lost 1 base, and 9 bases lay in between. CDR3: CASSFRTRNTEAFF. Here the CDR3 DNA reads TGTGCCAGCAGCTTCCGGACAAGGAACACTGAAGCTTTCTTT.

The chain joins TRBV7-2 to TRBJ1-1; possibly TRBD1 for D (6 bases). This CDR3 comprises 15 residues. Per the germline V gene, CDR1 is SGHTA and CDR2 is FQGNSA. Trimming left V 0 bases short and J 4 bases short, with 12 bases between. CDR3 DNA: TGTGCCAGCAGCTTAGCCGGGGGGCGTTTCACTGAAGCTTTCTTT. Protein: CASSLAGGRFTEAFF.

This clonotype showed up just a few times. This chain links TRBV20-1 with TRBJ1-4; TRBD1 matches 7 bases. With 3 bases clipped from V and 11 bases from J, the junction kept 15 bases outside the gene matches. The CDR3 runs 15 residues. Germline V lookup: CDR1 DFQATT, CDR2 SNEGSKA (reference sequence). The CDR3 DNA is TGCAGTGCTAGCGAAAACCGGGCCGTCAGGGGGAAACTGTTTTTT. Its protein product is CSASENRAVRGKLFF.

The sample holds a few counts of this clonotype. The chain recombines TRBV10-3 with TRBJ2-5; 7 bases map to TRBD2. Germline values: CDR1 ENHRY, CDR2 SYGVKD. J gave up 5 bases and V 4 bases, and 7 bases lay outside the gene matches. CDR3 length equals 14 residues. The CDR3: CAISVGLVGETQYF. The CDR3, as DNA: TGTGCCATCAGTGTCGGACTAGTGGGGGAGACCCAGTACTTC.

This rearrangement joins TRBV21-1 to TRBJ2-1; no DNA check was done on the table's D call, TRBD1. TRBV21-1 has pseudogene status. The CDR3 runs 18 residues. The CDR3 coding sequence is TGTGCCAGCAGCTACCCCCGGGCAGGGGAACCAATTTACAATGAGCAGTTCTTC. It encodes CASSYPRAGEPIYNEQFF.

This clonotype turned up a few times. The gene calls are TRBV30 and TRBJ1-4; D is perhaps TRBD1 (5 bases). This CDR3 has 13 residues. CDR1 GTSNPN and CDR2 SVGIG come from the germline V gene (reference sequence). The V end was cut by 1 base, the J end by 13 bases, with 16 bases between. In DNA form, the CDR3 reads TGTGCCTGGAGTGGGAGACTGTCCGGGGGACTGTTTTTT. It codes for CAWSGRLSGGLFF.

The V and J genes are TRBV7-9 and TRBJ2-4; 12 bases fit TRBD2. This CDR3 has 16 residues. J lost 6 bases, V lost 3 bases, and 6 bases had no gene match. CDR1 and CDR2 from the germline V gene are SEHNR and FQNEAQ (reference sequence). The chain's CDR3 is CASSLTSGGNSNIQYF. As DNA, the CDR3 is TGTGCCAGCAGCTTGACTAGCGGGGGCAACTCAAACATTCAGTACTTC.

As to this clonotype: The junction and the germline gene differ at one end; a read error may be behind it. The CDR3 coding sequence is TGTGCCAGCAGTTTCGACGGTTCGAGCACTGAGGCTTTCTTT. The encoded protein is CASSFDGSSTEAFF. J is TRBJ1-1 and V is TRBV12-3 or TRBV12-4; D is ambiguous. The CDR3 extends over 14 amino acids.

This clonotype came up a few times. At one end the junction does not follow the germline gene, possibly because of a read error. This chain uses TRBV5-6 with TRBJ2-1; maybe TRBD2 (6 bases). The CDR3 extends over 10 amino acids. Germline-derived CDR1 and CDR2 are SGHDT and YYEEEE. The DNA of the CDR3 is TGTGCCAGCAGCCCCGGGGGAAAGTACTTC. Translation: CASSPGGKYF.